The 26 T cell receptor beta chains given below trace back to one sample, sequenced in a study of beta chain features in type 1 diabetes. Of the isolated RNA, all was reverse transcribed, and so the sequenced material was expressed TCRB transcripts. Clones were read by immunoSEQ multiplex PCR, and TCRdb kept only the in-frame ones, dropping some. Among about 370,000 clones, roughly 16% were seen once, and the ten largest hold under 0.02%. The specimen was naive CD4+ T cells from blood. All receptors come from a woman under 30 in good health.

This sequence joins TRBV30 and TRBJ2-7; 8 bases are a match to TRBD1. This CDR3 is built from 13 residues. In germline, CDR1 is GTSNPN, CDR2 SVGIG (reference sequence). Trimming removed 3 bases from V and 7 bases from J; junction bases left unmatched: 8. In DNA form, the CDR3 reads TGTGCCTGGAGGGGGAGGACAGGGCGGGAGCAGTACTTC. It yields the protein CAWRGRTGREQYF.

The CDR3, as DNA: TGTGCCAGCAGCACAGACAGCAGCTCCTACGAGCAGTACTTC. Its translation is CASSTDSSSYEQYF. The V and J genes are TRBV7-2 and TRBJ2-7; a possible D gene is TRBD1 (5 bases). This CDR3 is 14 amino acids long. V lost 5 bases, J lost 0 bases, and 11 bases lay in between. The germline V gene encodes CDR1 SGHTA and CDR2 FQGNSA.

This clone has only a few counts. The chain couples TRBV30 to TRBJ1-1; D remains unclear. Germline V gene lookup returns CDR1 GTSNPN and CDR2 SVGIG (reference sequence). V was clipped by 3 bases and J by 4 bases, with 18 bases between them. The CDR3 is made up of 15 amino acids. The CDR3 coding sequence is TGTGCCTGGAGCCCTCGGGTTGTTGGTTCCACTGAAGCTTTCTTT. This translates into CAWSPRVVGSTEAFF.

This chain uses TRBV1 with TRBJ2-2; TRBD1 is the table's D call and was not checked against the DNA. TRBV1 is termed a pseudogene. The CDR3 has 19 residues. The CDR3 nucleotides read TGCACCAGCAGCCAAGATCACCACAGGGGTTCAAAGAACACCGGGGAGCTGTTTTTT. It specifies CTSSQDHHRGSKNTGELFF.

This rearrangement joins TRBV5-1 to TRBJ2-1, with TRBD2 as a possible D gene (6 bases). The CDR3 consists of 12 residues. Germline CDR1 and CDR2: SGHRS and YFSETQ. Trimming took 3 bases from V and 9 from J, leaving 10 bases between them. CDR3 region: CASSSIGGEQFF. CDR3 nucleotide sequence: TGCGCCAGCAGCTCGATCGGGGGTGAGCAGTTCTTC.

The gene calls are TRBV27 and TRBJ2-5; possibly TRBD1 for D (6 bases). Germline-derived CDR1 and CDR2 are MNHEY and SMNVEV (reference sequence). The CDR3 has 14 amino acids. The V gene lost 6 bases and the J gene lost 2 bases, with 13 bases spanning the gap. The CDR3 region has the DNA TGTGCCAGCAGCCGCGACAGGTCACAAGAGACCCAGTACTTC. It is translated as CASSRDRSQETQYF.

The CDR3 nucleotides are TGTGCCTGGAGTGCCATAATAGCGGGAGGGATGAATGAGCAGTTCTTC. This encodes CAWSAIIAGGMNEQFF. The chain carries TRBV30 and TRBJ2-1, with 11 bases lining up with TRBD2. The trim removed 1 base at V and 7 bases at J, leaving 9 bases unmatched. The CDR3 contains 16 residues. CDR1 GTSNPN and CDR2 SVGIG come from the germline V gene (reference sequence).

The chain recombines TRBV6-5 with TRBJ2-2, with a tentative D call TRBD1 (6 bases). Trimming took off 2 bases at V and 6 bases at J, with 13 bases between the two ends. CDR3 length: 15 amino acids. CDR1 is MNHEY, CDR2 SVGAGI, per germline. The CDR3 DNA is TGTGCCAGCAGTTACAACAGGGTTGGTTCCGGGGAGCTGTTTTTT. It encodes CASSYNRVGSGELFF.

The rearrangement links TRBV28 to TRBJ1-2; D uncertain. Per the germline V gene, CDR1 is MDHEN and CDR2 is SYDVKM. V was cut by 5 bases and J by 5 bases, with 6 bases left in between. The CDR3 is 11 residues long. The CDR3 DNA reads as TGTGCCAGCAGTGTCGCGTATGGCTACACCTTC. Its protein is CASSVAYGYTF.

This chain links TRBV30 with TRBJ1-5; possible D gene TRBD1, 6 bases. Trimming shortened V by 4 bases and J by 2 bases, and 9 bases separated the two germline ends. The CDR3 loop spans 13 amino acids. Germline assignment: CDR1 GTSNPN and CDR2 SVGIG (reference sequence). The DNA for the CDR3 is TGTGCCTGGAACAGGGACGGCAATCAGCCCCAGCATTTT. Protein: CAWNRDGNQPQHF. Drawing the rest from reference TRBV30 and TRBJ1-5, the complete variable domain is SQTIHQWPATLVQPVGSPLSLECTVEGTSNPNLYWYRQAAGRGLQLLFYSVGIGQISSEVPQNLSASRPQDRQFILSSKKLLLSDSGFYLCAWNRDGNQPQHFGDGTRLSIL.

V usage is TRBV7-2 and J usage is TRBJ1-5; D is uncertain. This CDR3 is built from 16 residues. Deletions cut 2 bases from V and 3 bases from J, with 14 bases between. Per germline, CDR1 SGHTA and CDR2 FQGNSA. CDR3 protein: CASSLTVLGFNQPQHF. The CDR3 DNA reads TGTGCCAGCAGCTTAACCGTTTTGGGCTTCAATCAGCCCCAGCATTTT.

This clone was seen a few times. The CDR3 sequence is CASSFRVRDTQYF. In DNA form, the CDR3 reads TGTGCCAGCAGTTTTCGTGTTCGGGATACGCAGTATTTT. V gene TRBV27 combines with J gene TRBJ2-3, with D uncertain. Germline CDR1 and CDR2: MNHEY and SMNVEV (reference sequence). The length of the CDR3 is 13 residues. Trimming took off 3 bases at V and 6 bases at J, with 10 bases between the two ends.

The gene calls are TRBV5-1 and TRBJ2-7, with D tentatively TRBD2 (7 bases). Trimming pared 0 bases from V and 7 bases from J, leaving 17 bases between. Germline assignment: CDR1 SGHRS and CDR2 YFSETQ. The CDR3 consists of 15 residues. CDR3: CASSLGGAGAWEQYF. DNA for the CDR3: TGCGCCAGCAGCTTGGGGGGCGCGGGGGCTTGGGAGCAGTACTTC.

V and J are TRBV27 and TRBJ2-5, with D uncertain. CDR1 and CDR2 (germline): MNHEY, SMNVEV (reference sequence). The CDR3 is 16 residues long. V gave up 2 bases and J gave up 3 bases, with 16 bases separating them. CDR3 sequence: CASSLRQRNTKETQYF. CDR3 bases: TGTGCCAGCAGTTTAAGGCAGAGGAATACCAAAGAGACCCAGTACTTC.

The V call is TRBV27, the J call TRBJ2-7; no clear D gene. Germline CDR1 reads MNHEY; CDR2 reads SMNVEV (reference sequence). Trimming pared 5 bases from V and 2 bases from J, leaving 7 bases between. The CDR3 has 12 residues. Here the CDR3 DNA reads TGTGCCAGCAGTGCAGGTCCCTACGAGCAGTACTTC. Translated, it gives CASSAGPYEQYF.

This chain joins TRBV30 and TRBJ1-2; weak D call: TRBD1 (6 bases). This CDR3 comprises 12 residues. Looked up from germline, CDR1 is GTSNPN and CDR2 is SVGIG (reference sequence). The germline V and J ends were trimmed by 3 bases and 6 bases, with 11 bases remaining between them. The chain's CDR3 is CAWSLTGNGYTF. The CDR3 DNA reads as TGTGCCTGGAGCCTAACAGGGAATGGCTACACCTTC.

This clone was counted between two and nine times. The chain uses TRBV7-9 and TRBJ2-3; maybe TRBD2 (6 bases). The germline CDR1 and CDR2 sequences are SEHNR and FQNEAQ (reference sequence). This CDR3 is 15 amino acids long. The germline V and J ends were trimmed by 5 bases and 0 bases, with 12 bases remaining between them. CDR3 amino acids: CASSVSGVSTDTQYF. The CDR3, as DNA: TGTGCCAGCAGCGTTAGCGGAGTTAGCACAGATACGCAGTATTTT.

CDR3 sequence: CASSGERAGNSEQYF. CDR3 nucleotides: TGCGCCAGCAGCGGTGAAAGGGCAGGGAATAGCGAGCAGTACTTC. The V call is TRBV5-1, the J call TRBJ2-7, with a weak D call TRBD1 (5 bases). The CDR3 totals 15 residues. Germline V lookup: CDR1 SGHRS, CDR2 YFSETQ. Deletions cut 4 bases from V and 6 bases from J, with 20 bases between.

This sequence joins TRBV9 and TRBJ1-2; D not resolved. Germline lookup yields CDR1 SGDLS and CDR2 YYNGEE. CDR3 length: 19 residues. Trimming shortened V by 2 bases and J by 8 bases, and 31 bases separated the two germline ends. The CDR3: CASSVSMHHAITTPYGYTF. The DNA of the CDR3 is TGTGCCAGCAGCGTCTCTATGCACCACGCCATCACGACACCCTACGGCTACACCTTC. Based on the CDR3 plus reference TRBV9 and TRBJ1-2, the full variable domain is DSGVTQTPKHLITATGQRVTLRCSPRSGDLSVYWYQQSLDQGLQFLIQYYNGEERAKGNILERFSAQQFPDLHSELNLSSLELGDSALYFCASSVSMHHAITTPYGYTFGSGTRLTVV.

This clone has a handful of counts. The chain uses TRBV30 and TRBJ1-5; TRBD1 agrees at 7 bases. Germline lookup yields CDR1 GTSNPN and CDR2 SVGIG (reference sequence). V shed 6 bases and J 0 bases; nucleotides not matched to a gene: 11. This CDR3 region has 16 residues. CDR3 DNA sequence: TGTGCCTGTGCGGGACAGTACCCTACTAGCAATCAGCCCCAGCATTTT. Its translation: CACAGQYPTSNQPQHF.

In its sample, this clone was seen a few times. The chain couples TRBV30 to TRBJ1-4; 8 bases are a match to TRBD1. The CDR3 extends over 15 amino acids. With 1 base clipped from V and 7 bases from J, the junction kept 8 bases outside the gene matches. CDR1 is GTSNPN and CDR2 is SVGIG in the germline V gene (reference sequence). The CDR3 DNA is TGTGCCTGGAGTGCCTCCGACAGGGGAGGTGAAAAACTGTTTTTT. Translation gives CAWSASDRGGEKLFF.

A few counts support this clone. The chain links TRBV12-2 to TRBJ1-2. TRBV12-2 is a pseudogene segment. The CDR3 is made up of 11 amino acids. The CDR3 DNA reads TGTGCAAGTCGCTTAGGCGTAGGCTACACCTTC. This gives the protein CASRLGVGYTF.

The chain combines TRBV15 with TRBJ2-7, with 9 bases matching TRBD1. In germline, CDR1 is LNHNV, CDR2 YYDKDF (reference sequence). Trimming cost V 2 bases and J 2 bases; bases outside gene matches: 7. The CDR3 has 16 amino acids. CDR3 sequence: CATSRYGTGFAYEQYF. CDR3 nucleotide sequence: TGTGCCACCAGCAGATACGGGACAGGGTTTGCCTACGAGCAGTACTTC.

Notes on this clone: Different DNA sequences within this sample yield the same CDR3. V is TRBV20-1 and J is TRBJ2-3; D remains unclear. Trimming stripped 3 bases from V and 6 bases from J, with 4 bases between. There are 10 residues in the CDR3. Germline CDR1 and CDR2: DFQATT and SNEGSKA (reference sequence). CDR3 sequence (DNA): TGCAGTGCTAGCCGTGATACGCAGTATTTT. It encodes CSASRDTQYF.

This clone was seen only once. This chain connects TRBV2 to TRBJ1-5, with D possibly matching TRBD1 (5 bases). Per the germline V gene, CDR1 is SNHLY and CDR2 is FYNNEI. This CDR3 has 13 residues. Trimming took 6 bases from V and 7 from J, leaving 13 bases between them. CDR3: CASSLGQGQPQHF. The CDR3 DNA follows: TGTGCCAGCAGCTTGGGGCAAGGACAGCCCCAGCATTTT.

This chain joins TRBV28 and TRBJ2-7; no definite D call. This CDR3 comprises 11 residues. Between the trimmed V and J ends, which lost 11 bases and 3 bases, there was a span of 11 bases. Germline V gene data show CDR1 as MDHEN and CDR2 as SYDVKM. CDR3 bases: TGTGCCGCTGGGCCGATCTACGAGCAGTACTTC. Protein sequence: CAAGPIYEQYF.